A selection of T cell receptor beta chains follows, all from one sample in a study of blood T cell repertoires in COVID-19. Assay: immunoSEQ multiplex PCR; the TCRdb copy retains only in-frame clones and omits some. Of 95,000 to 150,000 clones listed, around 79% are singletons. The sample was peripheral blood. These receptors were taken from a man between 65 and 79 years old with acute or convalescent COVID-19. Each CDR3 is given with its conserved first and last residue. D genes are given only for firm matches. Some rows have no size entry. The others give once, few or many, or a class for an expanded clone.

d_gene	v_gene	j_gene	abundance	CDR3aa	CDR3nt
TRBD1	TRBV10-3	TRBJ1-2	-	CATGQGAFYGYTF	TGTGCCACCGGACAGGGGGCTTTCTATGGCTACACCTTC
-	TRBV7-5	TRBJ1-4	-	CARSLPRDRRGTNEKLFF	TGTGCCAGAAGCTTACCGCGGGACAGGCGGGGGACTAATGAAAAACTGTTTTTT
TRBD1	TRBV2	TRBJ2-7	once	CASNRDRASYEQYF	TGTGCCAGTAACCGGGACAGGGCTTCCTACGAGCAGTACTTC
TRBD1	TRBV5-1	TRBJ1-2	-	CASSSAGQGYGYTF	TGCGCCAGCAGCTCGGCGGGACAGGGCTATGGCTACACCTTC
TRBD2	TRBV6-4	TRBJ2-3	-	CASSLLAGGGDTQYF	TGTGCCAGCAGTCTACTAGCGGGGGGCGGAGATACGCAGTATTTT
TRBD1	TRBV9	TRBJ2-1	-	CASSLGQGNNEQFF	TGTGCCAGCAGTCTCGGACAGGGGAACAATGAGCAGTTCTTC
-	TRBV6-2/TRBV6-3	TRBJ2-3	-	CASSYQSAGAGTDTQYF	TGTGCCAGCAGTTACCAATCCGCGGGGGCAGGCACAGATACGCAGTATTTT
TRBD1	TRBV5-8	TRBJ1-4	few	CASSLRRTGASTNEKLFF	TGTGCCAGCAGCTTGAGGCGGACAGGGGCATCAACTAATGAAAAACTGTTTTTT
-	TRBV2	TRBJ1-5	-	CASSEAYTNQPQHF	TGTGCCAGCAGTGAAGCCTATACTAATCAGCCCCAGCATTTT
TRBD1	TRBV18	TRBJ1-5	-	CASSRQGGNQPQHF	TGTGCCAGCTCTCGACAGGGTGGTAATCAGCCCCAGCATTTT
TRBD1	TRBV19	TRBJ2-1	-	CASSIEGQGGIDNEQFF	TGTGCCAGTAGTATAGAGGGACAGGGGGGTATAGACAATGAGCAGTTCTTC
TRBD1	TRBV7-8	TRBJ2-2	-	CASSLAGQDTGELFF	TGTGCCAGCAGCTTAGCTGGACAGGACACCGGGGAGCTGTTTTTT
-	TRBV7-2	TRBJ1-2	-	CASSLRRERERGYTF	TGTGCCAGCAGCCTAAGGAGGGAGAGGGAGCGAGGCTACACCTTC
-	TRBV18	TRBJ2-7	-	CASSPPGRGNYEQYF	TGTGCCAGCTCACCACCCGGGCGGGGAAACTACGAGCAGTACTTC
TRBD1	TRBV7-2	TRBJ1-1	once	CASSSNGGVGGKGAFF	TGTGCCAGCAGCTCCAATGGGGGTGTAGGGGGCAAAGGAGCTTTCTTT
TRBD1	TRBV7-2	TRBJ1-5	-	CASSSDRGLRQPQHF	TGTGCCAGCAGCTCCGACAGGGGGCTGCGACAGCCCCAGCATTTT
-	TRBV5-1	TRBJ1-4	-	CASSNGYDNEKLFF	TGCGCCAGCAGCAACGGGTACGATAATGAAAAACTGTTTTTT
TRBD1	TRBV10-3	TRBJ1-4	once	CATRQGFNEKLFF	TGTGCCACCCGACAGGGGTTTAATGAAAAACTGTTTTTT